This T cell receptor beta chain is from a study of blood T cell repertoires in COVID-19. Some clones are missing from TCRdb's copy, which holds only in-frame ones; the method was immunoSEQ multiplex PCR. There are approximately 240,000 clones in the sample; approximately 86% occur only once, and 2.5% to 3.5% lies in the top ten. Trimming left V 0 bases short and J 0 bases short, with 10 bases between. This CDR3 region has 15 residues. The genes are TRBV5-3 and TRBJ2-7, with a possible D match to TRBD1 (5 bases). TRBV5-3 is identified as an open reading frame with a role that is uncertain. Sequences were obtained from peripheral blood. This TCR derives from a woman in her 30s who had recovered from COVID-19. CDR3 protein: CARSLAQGSSYEQYF. The CDR3 DNA reads as TGTGCCAGAAGCTTGGCGCAGGGCAGCTCCTACGAGCAGTACTTC.